This T cell receptor beta chain derives from a study of CD4+ T cells in melanoma. General study points: In melanoma, neoantigen-specific CD4+ T cells reportedly differed in differentiation state. A reported correlation linked neoantigen-specific CD4+ T cells to CD8+, macrophage and B cell function.

Method: immunoSEQ multiplex PCR; TCRdb's copy keeps in-frame clones and lacks some. The sample includes roughly 110,000 clones, approximately 92% seen only once; the top ten take about 3.3%. The CDR3 covers 16 residues. Germline CDR1 and CDR2: LGHNA and YSLEER. Between the trimmed V and J ends, which lost 0 bases and 0 bases, there was a span of 10 bases. Note on this clone: Its cognate antigen is unknown.

The chain links TRBV4-3 to TRBJ2-3, with D hard to call. Sequencing was carried out using peripheral blood. The origin of this receptor is a human donor with melanoma. The CDR3 nucleotides read TGCGCCAGCAGCCAAGATCTCACCCGGAGCACAGATACGCAGTATTTT. It yields the protein CASSQDLTRSTDTQYF.